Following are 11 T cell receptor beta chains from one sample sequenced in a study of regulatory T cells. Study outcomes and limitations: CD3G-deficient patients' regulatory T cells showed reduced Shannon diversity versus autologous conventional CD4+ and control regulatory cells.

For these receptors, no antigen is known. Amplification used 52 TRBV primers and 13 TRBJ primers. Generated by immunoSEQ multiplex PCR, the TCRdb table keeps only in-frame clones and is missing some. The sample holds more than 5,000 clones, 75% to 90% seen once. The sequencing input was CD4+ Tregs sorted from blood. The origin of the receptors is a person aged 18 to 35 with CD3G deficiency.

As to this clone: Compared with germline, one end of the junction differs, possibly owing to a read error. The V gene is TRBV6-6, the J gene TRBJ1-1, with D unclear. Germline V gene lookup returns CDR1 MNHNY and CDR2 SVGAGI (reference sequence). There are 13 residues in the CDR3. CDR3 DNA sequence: TGTGCCAGCAGTTACGGGCTGATCACTGAGGCTTTCTTT. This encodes CASSYGLITEAFF.

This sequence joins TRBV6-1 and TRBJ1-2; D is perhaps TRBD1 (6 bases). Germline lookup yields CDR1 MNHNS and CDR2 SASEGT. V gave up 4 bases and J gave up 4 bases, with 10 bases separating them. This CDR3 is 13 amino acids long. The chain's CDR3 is CASSGGQRYGYTF. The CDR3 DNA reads TGTGCCAGCAGTGGGGGACAACGCTATGGCTACACCTTC.

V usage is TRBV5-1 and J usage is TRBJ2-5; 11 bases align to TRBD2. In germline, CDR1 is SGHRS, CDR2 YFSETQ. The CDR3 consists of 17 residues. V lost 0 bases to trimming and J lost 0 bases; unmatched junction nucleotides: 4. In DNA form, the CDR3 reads TGCGCCAGCAGCTTGGGACTAGCGGGATCGTACCAAGAGACCCAGTACTTC. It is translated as CASSLGLAGSYQETQYF.

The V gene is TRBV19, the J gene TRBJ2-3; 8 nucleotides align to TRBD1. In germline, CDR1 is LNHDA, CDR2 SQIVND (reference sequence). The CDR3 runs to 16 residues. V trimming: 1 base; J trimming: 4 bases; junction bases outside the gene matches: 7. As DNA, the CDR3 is TGTGCCAGTAGTATAGGTACAGGGGGACCGGCAGATACGCAGTATTTT. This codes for CASSIGTGGPADTQYF.

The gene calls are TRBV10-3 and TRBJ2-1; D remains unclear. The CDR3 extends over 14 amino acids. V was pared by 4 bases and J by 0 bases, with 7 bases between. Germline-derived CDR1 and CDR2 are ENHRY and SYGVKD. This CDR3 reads CAISAGPSYNEQFF. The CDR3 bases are TGTGCCATCAGTGCCGGCCCCTCCTACAATGAGCAGTTCTTC.

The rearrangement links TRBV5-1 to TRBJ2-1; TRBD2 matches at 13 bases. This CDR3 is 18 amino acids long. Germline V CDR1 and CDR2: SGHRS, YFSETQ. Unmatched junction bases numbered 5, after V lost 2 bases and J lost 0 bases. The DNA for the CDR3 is TGCGCCAGCAGCTTCGGACTAGCGGGGGCAACCTCCTACAATGAGCAGTTCTTC. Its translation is CASSFGLAGATSYNEQFF.

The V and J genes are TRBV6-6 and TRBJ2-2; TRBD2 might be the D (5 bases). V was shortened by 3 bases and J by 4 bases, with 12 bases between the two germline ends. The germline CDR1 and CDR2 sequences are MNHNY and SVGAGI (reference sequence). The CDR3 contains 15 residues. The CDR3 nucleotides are TGTGCCAGCAGTTATATGGGAGCGGTCACCGGGGAGCTGTTTTTT. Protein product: CASSYMGAVTGELFF.

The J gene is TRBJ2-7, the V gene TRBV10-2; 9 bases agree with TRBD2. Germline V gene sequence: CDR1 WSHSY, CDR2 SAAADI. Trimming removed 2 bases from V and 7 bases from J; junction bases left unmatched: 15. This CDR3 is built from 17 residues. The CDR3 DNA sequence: TGCGCCAGCAGTGAGACCCCTAGCGGGATGAGGCCTCGGGAGCAGTACTTC. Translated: CASSETPSGMRPREQYF.

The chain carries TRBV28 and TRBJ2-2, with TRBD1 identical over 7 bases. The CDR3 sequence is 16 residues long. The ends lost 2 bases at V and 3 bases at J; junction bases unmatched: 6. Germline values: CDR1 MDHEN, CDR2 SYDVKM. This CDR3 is CASSLNKGADTGELFF. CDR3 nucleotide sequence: TGTGCCAGCAGTTTAAACAAGGGGGCAGACACCGGGGAGCTGTTTTTT.

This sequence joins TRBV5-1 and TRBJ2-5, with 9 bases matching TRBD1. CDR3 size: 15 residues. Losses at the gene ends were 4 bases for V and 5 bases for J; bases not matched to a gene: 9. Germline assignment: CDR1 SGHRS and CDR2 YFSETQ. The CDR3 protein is CASSPGQGGYETQYF. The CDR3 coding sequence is TGCGCCAGCAGCCCGGGACAGGGAGGGTACGAGACCCAGTACTTC.

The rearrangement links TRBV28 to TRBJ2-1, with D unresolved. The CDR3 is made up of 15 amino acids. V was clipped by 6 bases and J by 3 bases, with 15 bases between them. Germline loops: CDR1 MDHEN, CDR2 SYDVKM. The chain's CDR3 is CASSSTRVSYNEQFF. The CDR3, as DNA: TGTGCCAGCAGCTCCACACGGGTGAGCTACAATGAGCAGTTCTTC.